This T cell receptor (beta chain) was recorded in a study of CXCR3-negative and CXCR3-positive naive CD8 T cells. Whole-study results and caveats: Naive CXCR3-negative and CXCR3-positive cells had similar TRBV-TRBJ usage; memory differed.

A remark on this clonotype: Its antigen is not identified.

Preparation of TRB cDNA libraries relied on 5' RACE carrying UMI labels. TCRdb reprocessed the 5' RACE reads; each CDR3 protein has one entry and no DNA is given. Its table lists about 40,000 distinct CDR3 sequences. Looked up from germline, CDR1 is SEHNR and CDR2 is FQNEAQ (reference sequence). The CDR3 runs to 18 residues. Specimen: naive CXCR3- CD8+ T cells from blood. Subset here: CD45RO-CCR7+CD27+CD95- naive CD8+ T cells lacking CXCR3 (TNR3-). This clonotype was obtained from a human donor in good health. Some clones in this sample may be carry-over from other donors' samples. V is TRBV7-9 and J is TRBJ2-3. The CDR3 protein is CASSSPTRPRAFTDTQYF.